One T cell receptor (beta chain) is described in this entry. No antigen is known for it. The data derive from a study of OX40 agonist ivuxolimab in advanced cancers. The overall study: An agonistic human IgG2 monoclonal antibody against OX40 (CD134) was given. Findings and caveats of the study: Clonal expansion in partial responders at 0.1-3.0 mg/kg ranked among the lowest. Averaged across samples, CD8+ T cells carried more expanded clones than CD4+ did.

Data came from immunoSEQ multiplex PCR; TCRdb stores just in-frame clones and leaves some out. This table holds about 64,000 clones, under 95% found once. Patients were ineligible given autoimmune disease history or systemic immunosuppression. After removal of 0 bases from V and 6 bases from J, the junction contained 6 bases not matched to a gene. The CDR3 has 16 amino acids. Germline V lookup: CDR1 SGHRS, CDR2 YFSETQ. This sequence joins TRBV5-1 and TRBJ2-2; 9 nucleotides line up with TRBD2. This TCR was sampled from an adult with an advanced solid tumor such as melanoma, head and neck, liver or kidney cancer. The sequenced sample was CD4+ or CD8+ T cells sorted from blood, obtained in a trial of the OX40 agonist ivuxolimab. The CDR3 sequence is CASSLVAGGPSGELFF. In DNA, the CDR3 is TGCGCCAGCAGCTTGGTGGCGGGAGGGCCGTCCGGGGAGCTGTTTTTT.